This T cell receptor (beta chain) was recovered during a study of blood T cells in healthy people across ages. It was with a sample-barcoded 5' primer and a J-beta primer mix that a second PCR of roughly 7 to 11 cycles was run. Using its own MiXCR run on the 5' RACE reads, TCRdb lists one record per CDR3 protein. The sample records around 800,000 distinct CDR3 sequences, more than 35% being singletons. The V end lost 3 bases, the J end lost 2 bases, and 17 bases lay between the germline ends. Germline lookup yields CDR1 DFQATT and CDR2 SNEGSKA (reference sequence). The CDR3 loop spans 15 amino acids.

What was sequenced was blood. This clonotype was sampled from an elderly man in good health. The rearrangement links TRBV20-1 to TRBJ2-7; no firm D call. DNA of the CDR3: TGCAGTGCTAGTGGGCCCTGGGCAGACGCCTACGAGCAGTACTTC. Its protein is CSASGPWADAYEQYF.